Listed here are 19 T cell receptor beta chains from one sample, sequenced in a study of radiotherapy plus CTLA-4 blockade in lung cancer. Assay: immunoSEQ multiplex PCR; the TCRdb copy retains only in-frame clones and omits some. The data hold around 37,000 clones, with roughly 72% observed a single time. The specimen comprised peripheral blood, sampled from a patient treated with radiotherapy plus ipilimumab. These receptors were collected from a human donor with non-small cell lung cancer who had stable disease on radiotherapy plus ipilimumab.

The chain links TRBV6-1 to TRBJ2-1; the match to TRBD2 covers 7 bases. Germline-derived CDR1 and CDR2 are MNHNS and SASEGT. Trimming at V came to 2 bases and at J to 11 bases, leaving 12 bases not matched to a gene. The CDR3 runs 15 residues. As DNA, the CDR3 is TGTGCCAGCAGTGAAATAGGCGGGAGCCTAATTAAGCAGTTCTTC. It yields the protein CASSEIGGSLIKQFF.

The chain is built from TRBV7-2 and TRBJ1-2; no reliable D call. The CDR3 is made up of 13 amino acids. V was clipped by 2 bases and J by 2 bases, with 6 bases between them. The germline gives CDR1 SGHTA, CDR2 FQGNSA. This CDR3 reads CASSLTENYGYTF. The CDR3 DNA follows: TGTGCCAGCAGCTTAACAGAAAACTATGGCTACACCTTC.

The CDR3 DNA sequence: TGTGCCAGTAGTATAGAATCCCACCGCGCAGGGGGAAACGAGCAGTACTTC. Its protein is CASSIESHRAGGNEQYF. The genes are TRBV19 and TRBJ2-7, with 7 bases aligning to TRBD1. CDR1 and CDR2 from the germline V gene are LNHDA and SQIVND (reference sequence). The length of the CDR3 is 17 residues. Unmatched junction bases numbered 13, after V lost 0 bases and J lost 5 bases.

This clone was picked up a small number of times. The chain employs TRBV5-1 and TRBJ2-2, with 8 bases matching TRBD1. After removal of 2 bases from V and 5 bases from J, the junction contained 8 bases not matched to a gene. The CDR3 is 16 residues long. CDR1 is SGHRS, CDR2 YFSETQ, per germline. The CDR3 DNA reads as TGCGCCAGCAGCTTCGCAGGGGGCTTTGGAACCGGGGAGCTGTTTTTT. It encodes CASSFAGGFGTGELFF.

This clone has more than one count but fewer than ten. The junction departs from the called germline gene at one end, perhaps through a read error. V gene TRBV11-3 combines with J gene TRBJ1-4; D is unclear. This CDR3 comprises 16 residues. Germline CDR1 is SGHNT and CDR2 is YENEEA. The CDR3 is CASSPREKGAKEKLFF. CDR3 DNA sequence: TGTGCCAGCAGCCCTAGGGAGAAAGGAGCTAAAGAAAAACTGTTTTTT. Complete variable domain (other parts from reference TRBV11-3 and TRBJ1-4): EAGVVQSPRYKIIEKKQPVAFWCNPISGHNTLYWYLQNLGQGPELLIRYENEEAVDDSQLPKDRFSAERLKGVDSTLKIQPAELGDSAVYLCASSPREKGAKEKLFFGSGTQLSVL.

The chain is built from TRBV11-1 and TRBJ1-1, with 9 bases lining up with TRBD1. J was trimmed by 4 bases and V by 6 bases; bases with no gene match: 9. The CDR3 covers 15 residues. The V gene's germline CDR1 is SGHAT and CDR2 FQDESV (reference sequence). The CDR3 spells CASSSQPGQGTEAFF. Here the CDR3 DNA reads TGTGCCAGCAGTTCCCAACCGGGACAGGGCACTGAAGCTTTCTTT.

The chain couples TRBV18 to TRBJ1-2; D is ambiguous. This CDR3 region has 14 residues. V gave up 0 bases and J gave up 3 bases, with 8 bases separating them. From germline, CDR1 is KGHSH and CDR2 LQKENI. CDR3 loop: CASSPPLAHYGYTF. The DNA for the CDR3 is TGTGCCAGCTCACCACCGCTAGCCCACTATGGCTACACCTTC.

The chain has TRBV5-1 and TRBJ1-1; no clear D. The germline V and J ends were trimmed by 5 bases and 6 bases, with 17 bases remaining between them. CDR1 is SGHRS, CDR2 YFSETQ, per germline. The CDR3 consists of 14 residues. This CDR3 reads CASSPAYAFAEAFF. The CDR3 coding sequence is TGCGCCAGCAGTCCCGCGTATGCGTTCGCTGAAGCTTTCTTT.

The rearrangement links TRBV6-1 to TRBJ2-7; the match to TRBD1 covers 7 bases. Germline assignment: CDR1 MNHNS and CDR2 SASEGT. The CDR3 runs to 14 residues. The junction had 10 bases not matched to a gene; V was cut back by 7 bases and J by 4 bases. The CDR3 DNA follows: TGTGCCAGCATCGGAAGGGACAGACCTTACGAGCAGTACTTC. Its translation: CASIGRDRPYEQYF.

This clone was seen a handful of times. The chain uses TRBV5-5 and TRBJ2-1; 10 bases map to TRBD2. Trimming at V came to 6 bases and at J to 0 bases, leaving 3 bases not matched to a gene. The CDR3 has 15 residues. CDR1 is SGHKS and CDR2 is YYEKEE in the germline V gene (reference sequence). The CDR3 DNA reads TGTGCCAGCAACCTAGCGGGGGTCTCCTACAATGAGCAGTTCTTC. Amino acids: CASNLAGVSYNEQFF.

The rearrangement links TRBV10-3 to TRBJ1-6, with 8 bases that match TRBD1. The CDR3 consists of 15 residues. V lost 6 bases to trimming and J lost 5 bases; unmatched junction nucleotides: 6. Germline CDR1 ENHRY, CDR2 SYGVKD. CDR3 in amino acids: CAIRGGQVDNSPLHF. In DNA, the CDR3 is TGTGCCATCAGGGGGGGACAGGTCGATAATTCACCCCTCCACTTT.

The chain carries TRBV9 and TRBJ2-1; weak D call: TRBD1 (6 bases). Trimming removed 5 bases from V and 1 base from J, with 10 bases in between. Germline V gives CDR1 SGDLS, CDR2 YYNGEE. This CDR3 comprises 14 residues. The CDR3 coding sequence is TGTGCCAGCAGTCCTACAGGGTCCTACAATGAGCAGTTCTTC. Translation gives CASSPTGSYNEQFF.

The chain uses TRBV6-1 and TRBJ1-2; TRBD1 might be the D (5 bases). Germline assignment: CDR1 MNHNS and CDR2 SASEGT. Trimming pared 7 bases from V and 2 bases from J, leaving 17 bases between. The CDR3 is 15 residues long. The CDR3 loop reads CASTSGGGTNYGYTF. CDR3 DNA sequence: TGTGCCAGCACATCCGGCGGGGGGACCAACTATGGCTACACCTTC.

The gene calls are TRBV5-4 and TRBJ1-4; tentative D call: TRBD1 (6 bases). This CDR3 has 15 amino acids. Per the germline V gene, CDR1 is SGHNT and CDR2 is YYREEE (reference sequence). V was clipped by 1 base and J by 8 bases, with 15 bases between them. In DNA, the CDR3 is TGTGCCAGCAGCTTGAGGGCAGGGCAGGGGGAAAAACTGTTTTTT. Its protein is CASSLRAGQGEKLFF.

V gene TRBV6-5 combines with J gene TRBJ1-3, with no clear D. V lost 0 bases and J lost 0, with 9 bases in between. The CDR3 spans 16 residues. Germline CDR1 reads MNHEY; CDR2 reads SVGAGI. The CDR3 region is CASSYSTASSGNTIYF. The CDR3 DNA is TGTGCCAGCAGTTACTCAACCGCCAGCTCTGGAAACACCATATATTTT.

This chain connects TRBV7-2 to TRBJ1-2; D is unclear. The CDR3 is made up of 12 amino acids. Germline values: CDR1 SGHTA, CDR2 FQGNSA. The V end lost 5 bases, the J end lost 6 bases, and 10 bases lay between the germline ends. DNA for the CDR3: TGTGCCAGCAGCCCGACTTCTCATGGCTACACCTTC. Encoded protein: CASSPTSHGYTF.

This clone counts as medium-sized (0.01 to 0.1%). V is TRBV4-1 and J is TRBJ1-2, with 8 nucleotides matching TRBD1. Trimming cost V 0 bases and J 8 bases; bases outside gene matches: 8. Germline loops: CDR1 MGHRA, CDR2 YSYEKL. The CDR3 consists of 15 residues. The CDR3 spells CASSQEMTGARGYTF. The CDR3 DNA sequence: TGCGCCAGCAGCCAAGAGATGACAGGGGCGAGGGGCTACACCTTC.

This clone was detected only a few times. J is TRBJ2-3 and V is TRBV6-1; 9 bases match TRBD1. The germline V gene encodes CDR1 MNHNS and CDR2 SASEGT. The junction had 7 bases not matched to a gene; V was cut back by 6 bases and J by 6 bases. CDR3 length: 14 residues. The CDR3 region is CASSLGQGRDTQYF. For the CDR3, the DNA is TGTGCCAGCAGCTTGGGACAGGGTCGCGATACGCAGTATTTT.

This chain uses TRBV5-1 with TRBJ1-2; 11 nucleotides agree with TRBD1. After removal of 3 bases from V and 9 bases from J, the junction contained 7 bases not matched to a gene. CDR1 is SGHRS and CDR2 is YFSETQ in the germline V gene. The CDR3 extends over 14 amino acids. The CDR3 loop reads CASSYGQGANSYTF. The CDR3 DNA follows: TGCGCCAGCAGCTACGGACAGGGGGCCAATAGCTACACCTTC.